This T cell receptor (beta chain) is drawn from a study of T cell responses to AZD1222 COVID-19 vaccine (dated by TCRdb to 2020 to 2023). About the investigation overall: AZD1222 recipients with second doses at about 4 weeks or about 12 weeks were pooled, because spike-specific TCR depth and breadth did not differ between schedules. A total of 230 to 250 trial participants underwent TCR sequencing, of whom 207 received two doses of AZD1222 and about 26 received two doses of the MenACWY control vaccine. Trial participants were enrolled by age into subgroups of 18-55, 56-69 and 70-plus years, and around 140, 26 and 57 TCR-sequenced participants, respectively, were included in these subgroups. What the work shows at the level of the full study, not this receptor alone: Participants were mostly white British and included more females than males, and it was suggested by the authors that clonal diversity may have been underestimated. After two AZD1222 doses, both the breadth and the depth of spike-specific TCRs were significantly higher than at day 0 and than in MenACWY recipients. Conclusions about previously exposed vaccinees are limited because only a handful of AZD1222 recipients were SARS-CoV-2 seropositive at baseline. Reportedly, almost half of the unique spike-specific TCRs recognized epitopes lying outside the regions that are mutated in the B.1.351 and B.1.1.7 variants. Because no day 14 peak-response samples were available, repertoires were characterized only after the peak T cell response. In the small 56-69-year group, the increase in depth fell short of significance, most likely because of low power. The vaccine-associated CD4 TCRs covered the entire spike protein, and the dominant responses fell in regions 160-218 and 743-854.

In regard to this clone: Its antigen is still unknown. No base quality values were provided; no much bigger clone lies one nucleotide off.

The CDR3 contains 12 residues, cysteine and phenylalanine counted. The CDR3 DNA has 36 bases and is translated from base 1. CDR1 and CDR2 are read off the germline V gene as SGHDN and FVKESK. Trimming at the junction amounts to 0 bases on V and 7 bases on J, and the germline ends lie 7 bases apart. Read against the paper, the sample's time point label means: baseline before first vaccination. The vaccinee samples were drawn from two UK trials, COV001 and COV002, one of which was a single-blind randomized controlled phase 2/3 trial testing AZD1222 (ChAdOx1 nCoV-19) in healthy adults. For TCRbeta chain sequencing, PBMC samples were collected from trial participants at day 0 and at day 28 after the second dose. The CDR3 regions of human TCRbeta chains were subjected to immunosequencing. The original methods were these. TCRs in the repertoires were compared against a reference library of SARS-CoV-2-specific TCRs that had been generated with the MIRA antigen-specificity platform. Breadth meant the fraction of unique TCRs that were SARS-CoV-2-associated, whereas depth meant the fraction of total T cells that were SARS-CoV-2-associated. Using the MIRA data, each spike-specific TCR was assigned both to the spike region to which the TCR was reactive and to a CD4 or CD8 class. Log10-transformed breadth and depth values were compared by one-way ANOVA with Sidak's multiple comparisons tests. TCRdb stores this immuneACCESS table with in-frame sequences only. Part of the clones is absent; in the studies checked, under half of the shortfall reflects unresolved V genes, and no reason is known for the rest. That table furnishes V, J and clone size, whereas the DNA furnished D and trimming. The sample table lists more than 95,000 clones, approximately 90% of them with a count of one. Of the sample, roughly a sixth falls within the top ten clones.

The clonotype originates from an adult in good health. The rearranged chain carries TRBV14 and TRBJ2-7, with the D gene too uncertain to name. The material sequenced was peripheral blood, taken on day 0 of AZD1222 vaccination. The CDR3 here reads CASSQDLREQYF. The DNA sequence is TGTGCCAGCAGCCAAGATCTGCGGGAGCAGTACTTC.